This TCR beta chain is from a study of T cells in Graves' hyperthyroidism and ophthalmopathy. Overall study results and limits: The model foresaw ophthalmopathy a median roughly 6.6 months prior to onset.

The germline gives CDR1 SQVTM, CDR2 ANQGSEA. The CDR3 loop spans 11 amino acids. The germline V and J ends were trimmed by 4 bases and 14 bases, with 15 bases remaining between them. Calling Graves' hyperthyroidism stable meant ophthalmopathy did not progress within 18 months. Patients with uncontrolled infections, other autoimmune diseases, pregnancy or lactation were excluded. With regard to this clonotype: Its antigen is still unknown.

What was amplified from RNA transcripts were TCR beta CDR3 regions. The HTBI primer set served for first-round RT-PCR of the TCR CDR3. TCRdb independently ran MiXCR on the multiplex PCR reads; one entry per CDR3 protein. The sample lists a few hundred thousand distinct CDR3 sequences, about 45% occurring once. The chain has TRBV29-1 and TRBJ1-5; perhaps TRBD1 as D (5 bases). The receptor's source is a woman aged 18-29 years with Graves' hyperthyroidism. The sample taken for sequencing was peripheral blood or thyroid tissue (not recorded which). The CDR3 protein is CSVGLGDHEHF. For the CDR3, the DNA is TGCAGCGTTGGGTTGGGGGACCACGAGCATTTT.